The clone carrying this T cell receptor beta chain was observed a handful of times. This entry belongs to a study of T cell clones after liver transplantation. Overall study: HCV positivity affected three of eight recipients; the rest lacked autoimmune or viral indications. Standard immunosuppression, with no induction, continued until 12-24 months after transplant.

TCRdb keeps only in-frame clones here, not all; method: immunoSEQ multiplex PCR. This table holds about 11,000 clones, less than 80% found once. This TCR was recovered from a human patient who received a liver transplant. Some T cells here may be from the graft donor. Sequencing used CD4+ T cells from blood, obtained less than 33 months after liver transplant.

The CDR3 DNA is TGCGCCAGCAGCCAAGATTTCGGGGCGTTGGGCACAGATACGCAGTATTTT. Protein sequence: CASSQDFGALGTDTQYF. The chain has TRBV4-3 and TRBJ2-3, with D possibly called TRBD1 or TRBD2 (5 bases each). Germline V gives CDR1 LGHNA, CDR2 YSLEER. V lost 0 bases, J lost 1 base, and 14 bases lay in between. The CDR3 is 17 amino acids.